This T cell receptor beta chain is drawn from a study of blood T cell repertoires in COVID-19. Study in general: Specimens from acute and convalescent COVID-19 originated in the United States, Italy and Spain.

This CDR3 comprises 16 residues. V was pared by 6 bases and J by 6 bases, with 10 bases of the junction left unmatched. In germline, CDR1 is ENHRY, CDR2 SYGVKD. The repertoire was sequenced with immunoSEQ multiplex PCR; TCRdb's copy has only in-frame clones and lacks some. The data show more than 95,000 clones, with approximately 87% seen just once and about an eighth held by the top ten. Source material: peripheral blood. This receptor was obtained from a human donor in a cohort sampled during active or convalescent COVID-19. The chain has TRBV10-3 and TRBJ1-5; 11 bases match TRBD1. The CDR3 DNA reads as TGTGCCATCAGCGATCTAGGACAGGGGGCTGGTCAGCCCCAGCATTTT. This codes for CAISDLGQGAGQPQHF.